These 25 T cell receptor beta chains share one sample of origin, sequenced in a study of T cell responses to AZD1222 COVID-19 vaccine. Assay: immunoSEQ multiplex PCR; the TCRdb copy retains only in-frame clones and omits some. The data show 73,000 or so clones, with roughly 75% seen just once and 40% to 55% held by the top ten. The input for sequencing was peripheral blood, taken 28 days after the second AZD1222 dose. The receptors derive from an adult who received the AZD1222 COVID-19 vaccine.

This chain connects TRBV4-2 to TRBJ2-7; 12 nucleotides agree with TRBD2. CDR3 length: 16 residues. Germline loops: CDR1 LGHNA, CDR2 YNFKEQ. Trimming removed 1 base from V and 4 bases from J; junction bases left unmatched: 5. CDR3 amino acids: CASSQGTSGIPYEQYF. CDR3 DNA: TGTGCCAGCAGCCAAGGGACTAGCGGGATACCGTACGAGCAGTACTTC.

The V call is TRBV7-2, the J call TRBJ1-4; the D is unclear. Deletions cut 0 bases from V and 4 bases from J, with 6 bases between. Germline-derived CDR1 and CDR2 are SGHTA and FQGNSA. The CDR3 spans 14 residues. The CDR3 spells CASSLAGVNEKLFF. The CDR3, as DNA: TGTGCCAGCAGCTTAGCGGGAGTTAATGAAAAACTGTTTTTT. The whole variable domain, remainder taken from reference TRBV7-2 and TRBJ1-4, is GAGVSQSPSNKVTEKGKDVELRCDPISGHTALYWYRQSLGQGLEFLIYFQGNSAPDKSGLPSDRFSAERTGGSVSTLTIQRTQQEDSAVYLCASSLAGVNEKLFFGSGTQLSVL.

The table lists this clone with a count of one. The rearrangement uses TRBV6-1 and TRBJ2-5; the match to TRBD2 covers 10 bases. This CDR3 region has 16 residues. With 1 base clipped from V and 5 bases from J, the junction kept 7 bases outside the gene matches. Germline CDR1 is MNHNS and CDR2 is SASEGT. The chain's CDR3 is CASSEGLAGDGETQYF. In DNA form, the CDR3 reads TGTGCCAGCAGTGAAGGCCTAGCGGGGGACGGGGAGACCCAGTACTTC.

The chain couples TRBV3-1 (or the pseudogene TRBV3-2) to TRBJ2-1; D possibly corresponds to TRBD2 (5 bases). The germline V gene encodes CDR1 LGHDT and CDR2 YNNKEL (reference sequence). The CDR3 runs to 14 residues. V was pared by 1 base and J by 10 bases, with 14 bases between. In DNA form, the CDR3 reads TGTGCCAGCAGCCAAGTAGAAGATTCGGGGGAGCAGTTCTTC. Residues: CASSQVEDSGEQFF.

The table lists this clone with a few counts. The CDR3 region is CSVGGTGHEKLFF. The CDR3 nucleotides are TGCAGCGTCGGGGGGACAGGACATGAAAAACTGTTTTTT. J is TRBJ1-4 and V is TRBV29-1; 8 bases fit TRBD1. The germline gives CDR1 SQVTM, CDR2 ANQGSEA. The CDR3 sequence is 13 residues long. V lost 6 bases to trimming and J lost 6 bases; unmatched junction nucleotides: 6.

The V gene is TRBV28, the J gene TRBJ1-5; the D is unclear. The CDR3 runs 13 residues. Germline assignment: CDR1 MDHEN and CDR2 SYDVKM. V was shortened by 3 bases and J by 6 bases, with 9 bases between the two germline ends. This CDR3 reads CASSLEVGQPQHF. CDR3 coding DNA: TGTGCCAGCAGTTTGGAGGTGGGTCAGCCCCAGCATTTT.

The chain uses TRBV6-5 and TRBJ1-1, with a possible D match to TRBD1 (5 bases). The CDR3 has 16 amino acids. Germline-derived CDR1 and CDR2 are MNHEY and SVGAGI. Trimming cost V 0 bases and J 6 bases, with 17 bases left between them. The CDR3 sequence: CASSYSRGVRRSEAFF. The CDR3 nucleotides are TGTGCCAGCAGTTACTCCCGGGGGGTACGAAGGTCTGAAGCTTTCTTT.

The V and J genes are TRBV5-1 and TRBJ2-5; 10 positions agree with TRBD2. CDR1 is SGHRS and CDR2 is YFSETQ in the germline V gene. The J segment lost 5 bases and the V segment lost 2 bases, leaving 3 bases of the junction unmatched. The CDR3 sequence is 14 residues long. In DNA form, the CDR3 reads TGCGCCAGCAGCTTCGCTAGCGGGGGTGAGACCCAGTACTTC. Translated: CASSFASGGETQYF.

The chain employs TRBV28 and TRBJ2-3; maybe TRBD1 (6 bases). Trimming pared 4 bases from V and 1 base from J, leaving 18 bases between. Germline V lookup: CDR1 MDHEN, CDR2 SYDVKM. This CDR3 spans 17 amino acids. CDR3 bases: TGTGCCAGCAGTTCTCTCTTAACCGAGGGGGGCACAGATACGCAGTATTTT. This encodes CASSSLLTEGGTDTQYF.

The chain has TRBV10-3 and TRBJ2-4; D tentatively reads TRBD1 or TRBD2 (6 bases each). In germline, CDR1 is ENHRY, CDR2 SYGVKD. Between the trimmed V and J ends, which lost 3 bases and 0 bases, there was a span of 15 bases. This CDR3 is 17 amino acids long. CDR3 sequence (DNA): TGTGCCATCAGTGATAGTGTAGGGGGGTTAGCCAAAAACATTCAGTACTTC. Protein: CAISDSVGGLAKNIQYF.

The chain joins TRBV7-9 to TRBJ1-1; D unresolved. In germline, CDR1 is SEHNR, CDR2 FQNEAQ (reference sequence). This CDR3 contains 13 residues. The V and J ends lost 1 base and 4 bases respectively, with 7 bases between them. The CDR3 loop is CASSLVKGTEAFF. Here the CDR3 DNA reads TGTGCCAGCAGCTTAGTGAAGGGCACTGAAGCTTTCTTT.

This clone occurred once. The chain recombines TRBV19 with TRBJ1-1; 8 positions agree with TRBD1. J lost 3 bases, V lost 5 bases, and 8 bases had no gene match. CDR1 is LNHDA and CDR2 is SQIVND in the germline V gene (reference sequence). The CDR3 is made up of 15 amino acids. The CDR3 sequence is CASSPTGGPYTEAFF. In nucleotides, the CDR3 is TGTGCCAGTAGTCCAACAGGGGGGCCGTACACTGAAGCTTTCTTT.

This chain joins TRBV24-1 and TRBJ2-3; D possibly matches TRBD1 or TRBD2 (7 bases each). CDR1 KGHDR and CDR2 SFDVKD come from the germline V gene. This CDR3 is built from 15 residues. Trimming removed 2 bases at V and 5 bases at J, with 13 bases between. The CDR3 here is CATSDWEGARDTQYF. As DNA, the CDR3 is TGTGCCACCAGTGATTGGGAGGGGGCGCGAGATACGCAGTATTTT.

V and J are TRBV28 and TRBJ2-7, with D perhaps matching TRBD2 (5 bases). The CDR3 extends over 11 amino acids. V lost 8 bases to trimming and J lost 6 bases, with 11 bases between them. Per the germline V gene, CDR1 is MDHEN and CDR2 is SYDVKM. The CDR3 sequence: CASRQRVEQYF. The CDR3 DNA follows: TGTGCCAGCCGTCAGAGGGTCGAGCAGTACTTC.

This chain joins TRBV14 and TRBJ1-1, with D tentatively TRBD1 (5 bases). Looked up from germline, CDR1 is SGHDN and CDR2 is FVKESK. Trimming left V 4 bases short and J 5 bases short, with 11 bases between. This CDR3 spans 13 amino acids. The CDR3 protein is CASSLGTVTEAFF. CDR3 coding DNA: TGTGCCAGCAGCCTTGGGACGGTAACTGAAGCTTTCTTT.

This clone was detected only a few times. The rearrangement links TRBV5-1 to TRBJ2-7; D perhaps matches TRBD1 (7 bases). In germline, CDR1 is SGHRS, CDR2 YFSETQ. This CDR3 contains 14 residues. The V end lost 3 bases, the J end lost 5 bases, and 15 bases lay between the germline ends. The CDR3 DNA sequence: TGCGCCAGCAGCTGGGCAGGGGGGCTCGACGAGCAGTACTTC. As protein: CASSWAGGLDEQYF.

CDR3 sequence: CASSPDRLGQPQHF. The CDR3 DNA sequence: TGTGCCAGCAGCCCGGACAGGTTAGGTCAGCCCCAGCATTTT. This sequence joins TRBV28 and TRBJ1-5; TRBD1 aligns across 7 bases. J gave up 6 bases and V 6 bases, and 8 bases lay outside the gene matches. This CDR3 comprises 14 residues. CDR1 and CDR2 (germline): MDHEN, SYDVKM.

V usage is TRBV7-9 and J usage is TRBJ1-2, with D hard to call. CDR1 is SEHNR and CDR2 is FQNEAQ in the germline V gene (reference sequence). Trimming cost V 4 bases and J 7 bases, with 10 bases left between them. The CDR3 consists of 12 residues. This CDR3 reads CASSSYRSGYTF. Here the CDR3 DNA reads TGTGCCAGCAGCTCCTACCGTAGTGGCTACACCTTC. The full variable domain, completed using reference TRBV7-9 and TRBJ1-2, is DTGVSQNPRHKITKRGQNVTFRCDPISEHNRLYWYRQTLGQGPEFLTYFQNEAQLEKSRLLSDRFSAERPKGSFSTLEIQRTEQGDSAMYLCASSSYRSGYTFGSGTRLTVV.

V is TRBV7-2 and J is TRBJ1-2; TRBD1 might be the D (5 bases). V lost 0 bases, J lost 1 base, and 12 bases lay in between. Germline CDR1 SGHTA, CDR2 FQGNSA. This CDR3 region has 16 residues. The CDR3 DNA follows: TGTGCCAGCAGCTTAGCGCTCCGGGGCAATAACTATGGCTACACCTTC. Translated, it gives CASSLALRGNNYGYTF.

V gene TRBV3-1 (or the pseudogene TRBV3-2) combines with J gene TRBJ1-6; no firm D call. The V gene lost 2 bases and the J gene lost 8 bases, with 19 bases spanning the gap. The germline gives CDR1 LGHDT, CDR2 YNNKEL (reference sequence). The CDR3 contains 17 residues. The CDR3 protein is CASSQIPSVPGHSPLHF. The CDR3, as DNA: TGTGCCAGCAGCCAAATCCCGTCGGTTCCCGGCCATTCACCCCTCCACTTT.

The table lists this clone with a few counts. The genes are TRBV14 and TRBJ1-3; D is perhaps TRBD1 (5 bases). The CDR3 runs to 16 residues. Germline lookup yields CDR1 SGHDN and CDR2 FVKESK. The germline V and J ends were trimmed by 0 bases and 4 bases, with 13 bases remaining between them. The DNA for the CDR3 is TGTGCCAGCAGCCAAGATCGGGGGGAATGGGGAAACACCATATATTTT. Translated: CASSQDRGEWGNTIYF.

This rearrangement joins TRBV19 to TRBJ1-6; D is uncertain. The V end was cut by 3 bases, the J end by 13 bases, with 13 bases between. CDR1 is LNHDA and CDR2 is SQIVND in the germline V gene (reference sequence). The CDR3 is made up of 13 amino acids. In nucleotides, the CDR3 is TGTGCCAGTAGTATGTCGGCACCAGGCCCCCTCCACTTT. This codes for CASSMSAPGPLHF.

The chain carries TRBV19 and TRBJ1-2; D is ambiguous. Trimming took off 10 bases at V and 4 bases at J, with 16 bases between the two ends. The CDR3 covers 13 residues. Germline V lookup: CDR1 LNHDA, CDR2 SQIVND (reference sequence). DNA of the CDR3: TGTGCCACCCACGAAGGAGTGGGCTATGGCTACACCTTC. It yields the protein CATHEGVGYGYTF.

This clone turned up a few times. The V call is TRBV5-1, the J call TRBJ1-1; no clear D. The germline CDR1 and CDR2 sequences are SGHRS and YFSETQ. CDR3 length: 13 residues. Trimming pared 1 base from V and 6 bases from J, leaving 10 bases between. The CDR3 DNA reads TGCGCCAGCAGCTTGTCCGGGGTACCTGAAGCTTTCTTT. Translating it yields CASSLSGVPEAFF.

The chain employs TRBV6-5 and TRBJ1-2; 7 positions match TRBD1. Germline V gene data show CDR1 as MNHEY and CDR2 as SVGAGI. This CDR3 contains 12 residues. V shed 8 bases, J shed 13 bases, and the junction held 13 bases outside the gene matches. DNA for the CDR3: TGTGCCAGCCGGTGGGGACAGTCAAATTCCACCTTC. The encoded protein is CASRWGQSNSTF.